This T cell receptor beta chain was identified during a study of early T cells in non-severe SARS-CoV-2 infection. Looking at the study overall: RNA in bulk from unsorted whole blood was sequenced, and chains were unpaired.

This clonotype was picked up many times. Antigen unknown. Attachment of unique molecular identifiers was made to individual cDNA molecules. TCRdb re-called the 5' RACE reads through MiXCR, storing one row per CDR3 protein. The profile shows 35,000 to 45,000 distinct CDR3 sequences, 5% to 6% of them singletons. Trimming removed 4 bases from V and 14 bases from J, with 14 bases in between. The CDR3 extends over 12 amino acids. Germline CDR1 reads SNHLY; CDR2 reads FYNNEI. Whole-study results and caveats: VDJdb matching skewed toward anti-spike CD8 responses, missing private and CD4 specificities.

This specimen was whole blood, taken at baseline. The receptor's source is an adult who was a healthcare worker with PCR-confirmed SARS-CoV-2 infection or an uninfected control (not recorded which). V and J are TRBV2 and TRBJ1-4; weak D call: TRBD1 (5 bases). CDR3 residues: CASSGGTISLFF. The CDR3 DNA reads TGTGCCAGCAGTGGGGGGACTATTTCCCTGTTTTTT. Using reference TRBV2 and TRBJ1-4 for the parts outside the CDR3, the full variable domain is EPEVTQTPSHQVTQMGQEVILRCVPISNHLYFYWYRQILGQKVEFLVSFYNNEISEKSEIFDDQFSVERPDGSNFTLKIRSTKLEDSAMYFCASSGGTISLFFGSGTQLSVL.